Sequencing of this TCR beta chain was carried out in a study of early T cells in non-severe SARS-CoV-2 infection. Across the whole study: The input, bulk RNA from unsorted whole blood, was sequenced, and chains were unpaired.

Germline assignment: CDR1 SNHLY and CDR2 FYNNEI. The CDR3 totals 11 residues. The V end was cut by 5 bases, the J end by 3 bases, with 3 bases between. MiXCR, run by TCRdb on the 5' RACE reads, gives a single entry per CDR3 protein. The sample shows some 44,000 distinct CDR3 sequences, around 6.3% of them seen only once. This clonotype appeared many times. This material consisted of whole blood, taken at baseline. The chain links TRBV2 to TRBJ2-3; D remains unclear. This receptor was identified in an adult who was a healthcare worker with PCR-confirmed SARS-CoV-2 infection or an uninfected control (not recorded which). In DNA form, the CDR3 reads TGTGCCAGCAGTCAAACAGATACGCAGTATTTT. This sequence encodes CASSQTDTQYF.